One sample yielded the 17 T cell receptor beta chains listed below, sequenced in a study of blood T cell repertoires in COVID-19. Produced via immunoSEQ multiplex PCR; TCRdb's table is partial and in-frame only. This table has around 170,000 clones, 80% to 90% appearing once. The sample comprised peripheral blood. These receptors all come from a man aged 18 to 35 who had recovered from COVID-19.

The CDR3 bases are TGTGCCAGTAACATGGGAGAAAGGGAAAAACTGTTTTTT. Protein sequence: CASNMGEREKLFF. V is TRBV19 and J is TRBJ1-4; D ambiguous. Trimming shortened V by 7 bases and J by 8 bases, and 14 bases separated the two germline ends. The CDR3 has 13 residues. Germline V gene sequence: CDR1 LNHDA, CDR2 SQIVND (reference sequence). The full variable domain, in which reference TRBV19 and TRBJ1-4 provide the parts outside the CDR3, is DGGITQSPKYLFRKEGQNVTLSCEQNLNHDAMYWYRQDPGQGLRLIYYSQIVNDFQKGDIAEGYSVSREKKESFPLTVTSAQKNPTAFYLCASNMGEREKLFFGSGTQLSVL.

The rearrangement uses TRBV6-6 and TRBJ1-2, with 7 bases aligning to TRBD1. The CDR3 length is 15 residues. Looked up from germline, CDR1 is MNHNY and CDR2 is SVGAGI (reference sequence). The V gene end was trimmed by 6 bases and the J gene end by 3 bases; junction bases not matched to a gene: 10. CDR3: CASRQSGGNYYGYTF. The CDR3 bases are TGTGCCAGCAGACAATCAGGGGGAAATTACTATGGCTACACCTTC.

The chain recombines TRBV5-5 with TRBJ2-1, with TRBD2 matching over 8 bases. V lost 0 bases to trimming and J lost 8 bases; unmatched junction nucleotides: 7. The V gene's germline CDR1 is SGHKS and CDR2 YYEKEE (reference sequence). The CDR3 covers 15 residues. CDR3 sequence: CASSLGWSGGDEQFF. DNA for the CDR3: TGTGCCAGCAGCTTGGGTTGGTCGGGAGGGGATGAGCAGTTCTTC.

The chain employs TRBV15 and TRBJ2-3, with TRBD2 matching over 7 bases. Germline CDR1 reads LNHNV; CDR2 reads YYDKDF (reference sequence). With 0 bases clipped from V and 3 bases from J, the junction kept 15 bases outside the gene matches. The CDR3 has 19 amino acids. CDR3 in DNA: TGTGCCACCAGCAGAGATCAGTTGCGGTATGGGGGGGGTACAGATACGCAGTATTTT. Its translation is CATSRDQLRYGGGTDTQYF. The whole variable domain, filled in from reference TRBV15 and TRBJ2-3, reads DAMVIQNPRYQVTQFGKPVTLSCSQTLNHNVMYWYQQKSSQAPKLLFHYYDKDFNNEADTPDNFQSRRPNTSFCFLDIRSPGLGDTAMYLCATSRDQLRYGGGTDTQYFGPGTRLTVL.

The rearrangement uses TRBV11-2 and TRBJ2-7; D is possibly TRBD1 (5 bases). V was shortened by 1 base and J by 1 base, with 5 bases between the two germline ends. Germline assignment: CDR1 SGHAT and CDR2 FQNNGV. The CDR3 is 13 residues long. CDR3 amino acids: CASSLGQSYEQYF. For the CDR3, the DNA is TGTGCCAGCAGCTTAGGACAGTCCTACGAGCAGTACTTC.

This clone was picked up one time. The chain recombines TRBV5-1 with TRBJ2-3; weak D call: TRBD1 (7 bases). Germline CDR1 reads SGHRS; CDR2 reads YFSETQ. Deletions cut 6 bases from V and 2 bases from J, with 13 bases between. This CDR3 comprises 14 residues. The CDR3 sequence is CASTPGGITDTQYF. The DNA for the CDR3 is TGCGCCAGCACCCCAGGGGGGATCACAGATACGCAGTATTTT.

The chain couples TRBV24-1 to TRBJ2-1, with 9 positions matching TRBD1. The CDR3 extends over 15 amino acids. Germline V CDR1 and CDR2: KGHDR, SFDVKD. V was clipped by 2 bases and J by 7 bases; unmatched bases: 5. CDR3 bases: TGTGCCACCAGTGATTCGGTGGGACAGGGAAATGAGCAGTTCTTC. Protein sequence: CATSDSVGQGNEQFF.

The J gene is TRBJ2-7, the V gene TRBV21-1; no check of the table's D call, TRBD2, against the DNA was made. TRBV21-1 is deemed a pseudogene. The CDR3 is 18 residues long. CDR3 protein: CASSKGARGGSSSYEQYF. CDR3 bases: TGTGCCAGCAGCAAAGGGGCCCGAGGCGGGAGTAGCTCCTACGAGCAGTACTTC.

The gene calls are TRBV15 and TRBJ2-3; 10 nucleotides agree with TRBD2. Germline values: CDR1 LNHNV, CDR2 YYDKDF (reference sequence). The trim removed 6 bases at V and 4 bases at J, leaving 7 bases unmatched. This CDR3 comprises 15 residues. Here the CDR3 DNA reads TGTGCCACCAGAACCGGGACTAGCGACTCAGATACGCAGTATTTT. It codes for CATRTGTSDSDTQYF.

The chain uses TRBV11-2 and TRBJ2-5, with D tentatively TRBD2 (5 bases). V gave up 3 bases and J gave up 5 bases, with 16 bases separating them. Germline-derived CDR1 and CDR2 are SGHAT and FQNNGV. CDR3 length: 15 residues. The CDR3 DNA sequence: TGTGCCAGCAGCTTTTTTTCAGGAACGGGGGAGACCCAGTACTTC. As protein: CASSFFSGTGETQYF.

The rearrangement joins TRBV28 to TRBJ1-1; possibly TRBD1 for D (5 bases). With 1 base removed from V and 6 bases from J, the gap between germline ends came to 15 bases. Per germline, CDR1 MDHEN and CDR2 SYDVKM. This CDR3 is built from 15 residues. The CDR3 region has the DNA TGTGCCAGCAGTTTATACGCCAGGGAAGGGGCTGAAGCTTTCTTT. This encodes CASSLYAREGAEAFF.

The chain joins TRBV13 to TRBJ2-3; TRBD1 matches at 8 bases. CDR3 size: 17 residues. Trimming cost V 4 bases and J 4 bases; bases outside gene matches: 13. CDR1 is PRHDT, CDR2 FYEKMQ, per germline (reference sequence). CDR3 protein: CASSSGGGGMFPDTQYF. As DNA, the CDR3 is TGTGCCAGCAGCTCAGGGGGCGGAGGGATGTTCCCAGATACGCAGTATTTT.

In DNA, the CDR3 is TGTGCCAGCTCACCGTACCGGGGGAGTGGAAACACCGGGGAGCTGTTTTTT. Translation: CASSPYRGSGNTGELFF. This chain uses TRBV18 with TRBJ2-2, with D tentatively TRBD2 (6 bases). The length of the CDR3 is 17 residues. Germline CDR1 is KGHSH and CDR2 is LQKENI. V lost 3 bases, J lost 2 bases, and 16 bases lay in between.

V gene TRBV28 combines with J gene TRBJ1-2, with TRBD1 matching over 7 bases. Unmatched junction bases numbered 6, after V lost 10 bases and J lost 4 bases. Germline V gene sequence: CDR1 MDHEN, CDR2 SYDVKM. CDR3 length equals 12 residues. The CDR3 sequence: CATTTGVYGYTF. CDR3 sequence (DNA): TGTGCCACCACAACAGGGGTCTATGGCTACACCTTC.

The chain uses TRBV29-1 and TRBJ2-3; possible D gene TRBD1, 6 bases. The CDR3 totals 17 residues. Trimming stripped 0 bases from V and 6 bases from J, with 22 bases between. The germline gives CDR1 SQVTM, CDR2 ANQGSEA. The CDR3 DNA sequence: TGCAGCGTTGAAGATCTCCCGGGACACCATCTAAGGGATACGCAGTATTTT. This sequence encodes CSVEDLPGHHLRDTQYF.

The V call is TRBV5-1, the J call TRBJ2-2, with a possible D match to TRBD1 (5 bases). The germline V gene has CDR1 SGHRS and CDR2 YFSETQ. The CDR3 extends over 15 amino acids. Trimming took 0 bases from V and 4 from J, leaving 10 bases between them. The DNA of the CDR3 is TGCGCCAGCAGCTTGGGTACAGGCCGCACCGGGGAGCTGTTTTTT. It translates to CASSLGTGRTGELFF.

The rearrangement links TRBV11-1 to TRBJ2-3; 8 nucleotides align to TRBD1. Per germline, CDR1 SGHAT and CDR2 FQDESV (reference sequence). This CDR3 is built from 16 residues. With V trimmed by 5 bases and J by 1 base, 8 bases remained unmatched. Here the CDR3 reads CASSQGASERTDTQYF. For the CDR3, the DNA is TGTGCCAGCAGCCAGGGGGCTAGCGAACGCACAGATACGCAGTATTTT. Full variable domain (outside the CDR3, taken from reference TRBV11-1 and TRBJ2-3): EAEVAQSPRYKITEKSQAVAFWCDPISGHATLYWYRQILGQGPELLVQFQDESVVDDSQLPKDRFSAERLKGVDSTLKIQPAELGDSAMYLCASSQGASERTDTQYFGPGTRLTVL.